These 6 T cell receptor beta chains were sequenced from one sample in a study of blood T cell repertoires in COVID-19. Using immunoSEQ multiplex PCR, the repertoire was profiled, and TCRdb retains in-frame clones only, with some absent. The table records roughly 170,000 clones, around 80% of them present only once. Sequencing was performed on PBMCs or T cells enriched from blood (not recorded which). The receptors come from a man between 45 and 60 years old who had recovered from COVID-19.

V gene TRBV18 combines with J gene TRBJ2-7; tentatively, D is TRBD1 (6 bases). Trimming took off 4 bases at V and 3 bases at J, with 10 bases between the two ends. The CDR3 sequence is 13 residues long. Germline V gene sequence: CDR1 KGHSH, CDR2 LQKENI. The CDR3 here is CASSLRQVYEQYF. CDR3 coding DNA: TGTGCCAGCTCACTACGACAGGTCTACGAGCAGTACTTC.

The rearrangement links TRBV5-1 to TRBJ2-1; 15 positions agree with TRBD2. V lost 4 bases, J lost 9 bases, and 14 bases stayed unmatched. Germline V gives CDR1 SGHRS, CDR2 YFSETQ. CDR3 length: 18 amino acids. For the CDR3, the DNA is TGCGCCAGCAGCGTCCCCGGACTAGCGGGGGGGCGGTCAGGTGAGCAGTTCTTC. Translated: CASSVPGLAGGRSGEQFF.

This chain connects TRBV27 to TRBJ2-7, with TRBD1 identical over 7 bases. The germline gives CDR1 MNHEY, CDR2 SMNVEV (reference sequence). J lost 0 bases, V lost 0 bases, and 5 bases had no gene match. CDR3 length equals 16 residues. CDR3 protein: CASSLSWGQISYEQYF. For the CDR3, the DNA is TGTGCCAGCAGTTTATCGTGGGGACAGATCTCCTACGAGCAGTACTTC.

This chain joins TRBV3-1 (or the pseudogene TRBV3-2) and TRBJ2-3, with no clear D. Germline CDR1 and CDR2: LGHDT and YNNKEL (reference sequence). The V end was cut by 2 bases, the J end by 6 bases, with 9 bases between. The CDR3 consists of 13 residues. CDR3 DNA: TGTGCCAGCAGCCAATTTAACCGGGATACGCAGTATTTT. Amino acids: CASSQFNRDTQYF.

The chain links TRBV10-3 to TRBJ1-1, with 9 bases identical to TRBD1. V was clipped by 6 bases and J by 4 bases; unmatched bases: 0. The germline gives CDR1 ENHRY, CDR2 SYGVKD. The CDR3 is made up of 12 amino acids. The CDR3 DNA reads as TGTGCCATCAGGACAGGGGGCACTGAAGCTTTCTTT. Its translation is CAIRTGGTEAFF.

This chain connects TRBV29-1 to TRBJ2-7, with 9 positions matching TRBD1. V lost 1 base to trimming and J lost 5 bases; unmatched junction nucleotides: 12. This CDR3 region has 16 residues. Looked up from germline, CDR1 is SQVTM and CDR2 is ANQGSEA. CDR3 in amino acids: CSVEGSIGQGRNEQYF. CDR3 bases: TGCAGCGTTGAAGGTTCGATTGGACAGGGGAGGAACGAGCAGTACTTC.